These T cell receptor beta chains were read from a single sample in a study of cytomegalovirus exposure and HLA in healthy donors. Data came from immunoSEQ multiplex PCR; TCRdb stores just in-frame clones and leaves some out. The data contain 150,000 or so clones, around 79% of them singletons. Sequencing used PBMCs. The receptors stem from a woman in her forties or fifties in good health and CMV-seropositive. The CDR3 runs from the conserved cysteine through the conserved F or W. The D gene is left open where the match is weak. Clone size is shown for a subset of rows, as once, few, many or a class of expanded clone.

>TRBJ1-1|TRBD1|TRBV5-4|NA
CASSSVQGPFDTEAFF
>TRBJ2-3|NA|TRBV4-2|NA
CASSQGGPMDTQYF
>TRBJ2-1|NA|TRBV11-3|NA
CASSLVGSPGHEQFF
>TRBJ1-1|TRBD1|TRBV11-1|once
CASSLGQGEAFF
>TRBJ2-7|TRBD2|TRBV2|NA
CASSRPTSGIYEQYF
>TRBJ1-4|NA|TRBV19|NA
CASSPRALSEKLFF
>TRBJ2-5|TRBD2|TRBV4-2|NA
CASSLSGLAGNQETQYF
>TRBJ2-3|NA|TRBV7-2|NA
CASRTGLGSTDTQYF
>TRBJ2-7|TRBD1|TRBV30|NA
CAWAGTGGSYEQYF
>TRBJ1-4|NA|TRBV2|few
CASSDTGGNEKLFF
>TRBJ2-1|NA|TRBV13|NA
CASSWERSYNEQFF
>TRBJ1-1|TRBD1|TRBV5-1|few
CASSLQGANTEAFF
>TRBJ1-1|TRBD1|TRBV28|NA
CASSFSADRGAFF
>TRBJ2-7|NA|TRBV28|few
CASSYPDRFNEQYF
>TRBJ2-7|NA|TRBV4-3|NA
CASSQALQGQGYEQYF
>TRBJ2-7|TRBD1|TRBV7-6|NA
CASSLDETGLYEQYF
>TRBJ2-5|TRBD1|TRBV27|few
CASSLLTPPQGETQYF
>TRBJ1-1|TRBD1|TRBV29-1|NA
CSVERGGQGTGFF
>TRBJ1-2|TRBD1|TRBV7-9|NA
CASSLVWTGVGGYTF
>TRBJ1-1|NA|TRBV7-8|NA
CASSNFARNTEAFF
>TRBJ2-2|NA|TRBV10-3|few
CAISEFQTGTGELFF
>TRBJ1-1|NA|TRBV2|NA
CARGAFGGLNTEAFF
>TRBJ2-7|TRBD1|TRBV5-6|NA
CASSLADRVDSYEQYF
>TRBJ2-7|TRBD1|TRBV13|NA
CASSLRDRGHEQYF
>TRBJ2-7|NA|TRBV12-2|once
CASRLQCGRLYEQYF
>TRBJ1-4|TRBD1|TRBV5-4|NA
CASSLWTGTGVEKLFF
>TRBJ1-5|TRBD1|TRBV4-2|NA
CASSQEGGTGNQPQHF
>TRBJ1-5|TRBD1|TRBV5-6|NA
CASSLTGDGPSNQPQHF
>TRBJ1-5|TRBD1|TRBV28|once
CASSPDRVSNQPQHF
>TRBJ2-7|NA|TRBV5-6|NA
CASSLLDSGSYEQYF
>TRBJ2-1|NA|TRBV5-5|NA
CASSPGSNEQFF
>TRBJ2-7|NA|TRBV10-1|NA
CASSEGSSYEQYF
>TRBJ1-4|TRBD1|TRBV4-1|NA
CASSQARDRTGNEKLFF
>TRBJ1-5|TRBD1|TRBV2|NA
CASSGGTGEQPQHF
>TRBJ1-5|NA|TRBV4-3|few
CASSQQVGQPQHF
>TRBJ1-4|NA|TRBV5-1|NA
CASSLVGGSGSQKLFF
>TRBJ1-3|TRBD1|TRBV11-2|NA
CASSPGQSSGNTIYF
>TRBJ2-7|TRBD2|TRBV5-1|once
CASSFRGGGPPYEQYF
>TRBJ2-1|NA|TRBV30|few
CAWSVLNSRSYNEQFF
>TRBJ2-7|TRBD2|TRBV13|NA
CASSTGGSPLGQYF
>TRBJ1-5|TRBD1|TRBV28|NA
CASSRTGGPPQHF
>TRBJ1-4|NA|TRBV7-9|NA
CASSPGVKANEKLFF
>TRBJ2-7|NA|TRBV15|NA
CATSRDRGASYEQYF
>TRBJ1-1|TRBD1|TRBV4-1|once
CASSQPTGLVTEAFF
>TRBJ2-1|TRBD1|TRBV28|NA
CASSLSGQGGSYNEQFF
>TRBJ2-2|NA|TRBV15|NA
CATIRENTGELFF
>TRBJ2-2|TRBD1|TRBV4-1|NA
CASSQGQGDDTGELFF
>TRBJ1-1|NA|TRBV2|NA
CASSSRPNTEAFF
>TRBJ1-2|TRBD1|TRBV7-2|NA
CASSSTGGIYGYTF
>TRBJ1-1|TRBD1|TRBV10-3|NA
CAISESGQGAGEAFF